The clone carrying this T cell receptor beta chain showed up many times. Its antigen is unidentified. These data are taken from a study of CD8 T cells in ankylosing spondylitis. Study-wide points: Clones linked with disease were CD8+ and fairly uncommon in the peripheral blood. Ankylosing spondylitis blood appeared to be characterized by a TCR beta motif of 7 to 9 highly homologous variants.

Making the TCR beta libraries involved quantitative 5'-RACE with molecular barcodes. TCRdb re-called the 5' RACE reads with MiXCR, one entry per CDR3 protein. The sample consists of fewer than 550,000 distinct CDR3 sequences, about 5.7% of them appearing once. Germline V CDR1 and CDR2: SEHNR, FQNEAQ (reference sequence). This CDR3 spans 16 amino acids. V gave up 2 bases and J gave up 6 bases; unmatched junction bases: 9. Source material: blood, either unsorted or a sorted T cell fraction (not recorded which). The sequence was obtained from a male donor with ankylosing spondylitis. The V gene is TRBV7-9, the J gene TRBJ2-3, with 9 bases lining up with TRBD1. CDR3 DNA sequence: TGTGCCAGCAGCTTAACCCGGGACAGGGTCACGGATACGCAGTATTTT. Amino acid sequence: CASSLTRDRVTDTQYF. Supplemented by reference TRBV7-9 and TRBJ2-3, the full variable domain reads DTGVSQNPRHKITKRGQNVTFRCDPISEHNRLYWYRQTLGQGPEFLTYFQNEAQLEKSRLLSDRFSAERPKGSFSTLEIQRTEQGDSAMYLCASSLTRDRVTDTQYFGPGTRLTVL.